This TCR beta chain was documented in a study of control samples from healthy donors and cancer patients. Assay: immunoSEQ multiplex PCR; the TCRdb copy retains only in-frame clones and omits some. The data hold around 130,000 clones, with about 88% observed a single time. The CDR3 spans 13 residues. Germline assignment: CDR1 GTSNPN and CDR2 SVGIG (reference sequence). J gave up 10 bases and V 3 bases, and 11 bases lay outside the gene matches. The chain recombines TRBV30 with TRBJ1-2; TRBD1 agrees at 7 bases. Material for sequencing was blood. This clonotype was obtained from a man aged 50-60 years in good health. The chain's CDR3 is CAWRRQGPPFYTF. In DNA form, the CDR3 reads TGTGCCTGGAGACGACAGGGACCGCCCTTCTACACCTTC.